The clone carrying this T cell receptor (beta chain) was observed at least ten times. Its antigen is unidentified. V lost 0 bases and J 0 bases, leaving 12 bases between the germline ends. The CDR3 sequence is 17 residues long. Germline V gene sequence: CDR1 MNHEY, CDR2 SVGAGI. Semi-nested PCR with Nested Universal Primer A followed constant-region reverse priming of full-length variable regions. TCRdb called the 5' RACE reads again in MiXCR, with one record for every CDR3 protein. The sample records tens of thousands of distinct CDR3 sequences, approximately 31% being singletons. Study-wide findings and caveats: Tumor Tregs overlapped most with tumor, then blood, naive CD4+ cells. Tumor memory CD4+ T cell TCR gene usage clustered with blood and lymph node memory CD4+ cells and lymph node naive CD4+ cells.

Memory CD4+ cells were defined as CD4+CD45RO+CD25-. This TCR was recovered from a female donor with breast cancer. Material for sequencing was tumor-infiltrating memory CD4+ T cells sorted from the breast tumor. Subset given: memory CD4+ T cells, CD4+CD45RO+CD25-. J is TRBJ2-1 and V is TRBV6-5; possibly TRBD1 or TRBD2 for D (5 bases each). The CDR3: CASSYSGTLSSYNEQFF. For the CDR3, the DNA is TGTGCCAGCAGTTACTCGGGGACCCTTAGCTCCTACAATGAGCAGTTCTTC.